Below are 8 T cell receptor beta chains sequenced from a single sample in a study of shared clonotypes between healthy human individuals. Selected positively for CCR7 and CD45RO-negative, naive CD8 cells excluded terminally differentiated effector memory CD45RA+ cells. Data came from immunoSEQ multiplex PCR; TCRdb stores just in-frame clones and leaves some out. Among almost 700,000 clones listed, around 92% were seen once. Material for sequencing was naive CD8+ T cells sorted from blood. The receptor set was obtained from a man aged 25 to 40 in good health.

The V call is TRBV29-1, the J call TRBJ1-1; TRBD1 is a possible D gene (6 bases). The CDR3 has 13 amino acids. Trimming cost V 1 base and J 1 base, with 7 bases left between them. The germline V gene has CDR1 SQVTM and CDR2 ANQGSEA. The CDR3 region is CSVEGTENTEAFF. The CDR3 DNA reads TGCAGCGTTGAAGGGACAGAGAACACTGAAGCTTTCTTT.

The V call is TRBV11-2, the J call TRBJ2-7; D not certain. CDR1 and CDR2 (germline): SGHAT, FQNNGV. The CDR3 extends over 13 amino acids. Trimming left V 3 bases short and J 3 bases short, with 9 bases between. The CDR3 nucleotides are TGTGCCAGCAGCTTGAACAGTCTCTACGAGCAGTACTTC. This gives the protein CASSLNSLYEQYF.

J is TRBJ1-5 and V is TRBV6-5; D gene unclear. CDR1 and CDR2 from the germline V gene are MNHEY and SVGAGI. The CDR3 runs 15 residues. The ends were cut back, 5 bases at V and 0 bases at J, with 11 bases in the middle. The CDR3 here is CASSIAGISNQPQHF. The CDR3 bases are TGTGCCAGCAGTATCGCCGGTATTAGCAATCAGCCCCAGCATTTT.

V usage is TRBV18 and J usage is TRBJ2-1, with D hard to call. Deletions cut 4 bases from V and 4 bases from J, with 11 bases between. Germline-derived CDR1 and CDR2 are KGHSH and LQKENI. This CDR3 spans 14 amino acids. The CDR3: CASSLSSPYNEQFF. In DNA, the CDR3 is TGTGCCAGCTCACTTTCGTCACCGTACAATGAGCAGTTCTTC.

The chain recombines TRBV10-3 with TRBJ2-7; no firm D call. Trimming shortened V by 3 bases and J by 4 bases, and 10 bases separated the two germline ends. Germline V lookup: CDR1 ENHRY, CDR2 SYGVKD. CDR3 length equals 13 residues. Here the CDR3 DNA reads TGTGCCATCAGTGACCAGGACGCATACGAGCAGTACTTC. Its protein product is CAISDQDAYEQYF.

The chain carries TRBV25-1 and TRBJ2-5; D unclear. The V gene's germline CDR1 is MGHDK and CDR2 SYGVNS. The CDR3 consists of 13 residues. Between the trimmed V and J ends, which lost 3 bases and 3 bases, there was a span of 8 bases. CDR3 residues: CASSDDWKETQYF. CDR3 DNA: TGTGCCAGCAGTGATGACTGGAAAGAGACCCAGTACTTC.

This chain connects TRBV4-1 to TRBJ2-2; possible D gene TRBD2, 5 bases. CDR3 size: 17 residues. From germline, CDR1 is MGHRA and CDR2 YSYEKL. Between the trimmed V and J ends, which lost 0 bases and 5 bases, there was a span of 16 bases. The CDR3 bases are TGCGCCAGCAGCCAAGACGCGACGGGGTTGCGAACCGGGGAGCTGTTTTTT. This codes for CASSQDATGLRTGELFF.

The chain is built from TRBV11-2 and TRBJ2-7; maybe TRBD1 (6 bases). Trimming removed 0 bases at V and 4 bases at J, with 13 bases between. The CDR3 sequence is 15 residues long. In germline, CDR1 is SGHAT, CDR2 FQNNGV. CDR3 in DNA: TGTGCCAGCAGCTTAGATTTGGGGACACTTTACGAGCAGTACTTC. Encoded protein: CASSLDLGTLYEQYF.